This T cell receptor beta chain was recovered during a study of CD8 T cells in ankylosing spondylitis. This clonotype was found a few times. Its antigen is still unknown. Trimming cost V 3 bases and J 4 bases, with 17 bases left between them. CDR3 size: 16 residues. The germline V gene has CDR1 SGHKS and CDR2 YYEKEE (reference sequence). TCRdb processed the 5' RACE reads anew with MiXCR; each CDR3 protein has one entry. The repertoire has roughly 38,000 distinct CDR3 sequences, about 15% of them found once; the top ten carry approximately 48%. General study findings and limits: Clones linked with disease were CD8+ and fairly uncommon in the peripheral blood. Previously reported in reactive arthritis synovial fluid and blood were some of the motif variants.

This TCR was recovered from a male donor with ankylosing spondylitis or in good health (not recorded which). This chain joins TRBV5-5 and TRBJ2-1; D perhaps matches TRBD2 (6 bases). The source material was blood. The CDR3 loop is CASSSLPGLAYNEQFF. CDR3 coding DNA: TGTGCCAGCAGCTCCCTTCCGGGACTGGCTTACAATGAGCAGTTCTTC.